This T cell receptor (beta chain) was retrieved from a study of blood T cell repertoires in COVID-19. Study in general: Sites in the United States, Italy and Spain provided acute and convalescent COVID-19 samples.

Profiled with immunoSEQ multiplex PCR; TCRdb holds only in-frame clones, not every one. The table lists about 370,000 clones, roughly 92% of them singletons. Trimming at V came to 0 bases and at J to 2 bases, leaving 3 bases not matched to a gene. The germline V gene encodes CDR1 SGHRS and CDR2 YFSETQ. The length of the CDR3 is 17 residues. The sequence was collected from a woman aged 40-49 years who had been exposed to COVID-19. What was sequenced was PBMCs or T cells enriched from blood (not recorded which). The gene calls are TRBV5-1 and TRBJ2-3, with TRBD2 matching 13 bases. In DNA form, the CDR3 reads TGCGCCAGCAGCTTGGTGGGACTAGCGGGGTCCACAGATACGCAGTATTTT. This translates into CASSLVGLAGSTDTQYF.